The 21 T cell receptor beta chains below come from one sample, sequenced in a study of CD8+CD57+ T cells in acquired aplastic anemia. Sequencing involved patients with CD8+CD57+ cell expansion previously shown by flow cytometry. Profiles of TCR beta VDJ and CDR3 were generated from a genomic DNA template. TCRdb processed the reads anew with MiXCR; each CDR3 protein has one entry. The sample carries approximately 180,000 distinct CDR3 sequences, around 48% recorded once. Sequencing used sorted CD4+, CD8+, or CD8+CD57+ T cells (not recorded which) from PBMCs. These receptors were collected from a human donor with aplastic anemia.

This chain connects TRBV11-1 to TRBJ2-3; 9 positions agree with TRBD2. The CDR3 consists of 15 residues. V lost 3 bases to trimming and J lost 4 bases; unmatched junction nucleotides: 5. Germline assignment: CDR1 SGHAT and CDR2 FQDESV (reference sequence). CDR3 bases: TGTGCCAGCAGCTTTAGCGGGGGAAGAGCAGATACGCAGTATTTT. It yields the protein CASSFSGGRADTQYF.

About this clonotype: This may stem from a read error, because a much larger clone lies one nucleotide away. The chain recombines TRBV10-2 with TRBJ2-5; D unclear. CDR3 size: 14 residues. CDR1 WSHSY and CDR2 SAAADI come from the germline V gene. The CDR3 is CANSPGGFQETQYF. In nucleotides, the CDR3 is TGTGCCAACAGCCCCGGTGGGTTTCAAGAGACCCAGTACTTC.

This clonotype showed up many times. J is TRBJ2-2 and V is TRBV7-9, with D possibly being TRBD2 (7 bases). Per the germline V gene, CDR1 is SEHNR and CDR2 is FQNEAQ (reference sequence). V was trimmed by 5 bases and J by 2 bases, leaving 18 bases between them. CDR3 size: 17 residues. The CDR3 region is CASSGGGPTPNTGELFF. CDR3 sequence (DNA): TGTGCCAGCAGCGGGGGGGGGCCTACCCCCAACACCGGGGAGCTGTTTTTT.

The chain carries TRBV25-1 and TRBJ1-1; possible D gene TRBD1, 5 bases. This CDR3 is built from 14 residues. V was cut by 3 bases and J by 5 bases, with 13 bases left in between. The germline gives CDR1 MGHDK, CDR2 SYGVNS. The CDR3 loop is CASSDWDVMTEAFF. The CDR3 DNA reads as TGTGCCAGCAGTGACTGGGACGTAATGACTGAAGCTTTCTTT.

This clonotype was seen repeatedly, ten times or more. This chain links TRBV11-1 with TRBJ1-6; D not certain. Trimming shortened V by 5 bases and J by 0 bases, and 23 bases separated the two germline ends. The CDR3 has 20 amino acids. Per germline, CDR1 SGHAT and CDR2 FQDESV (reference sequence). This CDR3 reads CASSIGQAAFLSSYNSPLHF. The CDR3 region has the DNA TGTGCCAGCAGCATCGGGCAGGCGGCCTTTCTGAGCTCCTATAATTCACCCCTCCACTTT.

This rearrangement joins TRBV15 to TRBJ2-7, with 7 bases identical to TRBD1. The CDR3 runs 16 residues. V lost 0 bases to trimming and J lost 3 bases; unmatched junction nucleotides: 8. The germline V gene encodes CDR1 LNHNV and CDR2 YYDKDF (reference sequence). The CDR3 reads CATSRDKAGTVYEQYF. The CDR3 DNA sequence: TGTGCCACCAGCAGAGATAAGGCCGGGACAGTCTACGAGCAGTACTTC.

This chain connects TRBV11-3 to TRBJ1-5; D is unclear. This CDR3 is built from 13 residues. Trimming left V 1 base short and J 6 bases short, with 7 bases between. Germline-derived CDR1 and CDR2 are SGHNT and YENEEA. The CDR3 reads CASSLGMVQPQHF. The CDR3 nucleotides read TGTGCCAGCAGCTTAGGGATGGTTCAGCCCCAGCATTTT.

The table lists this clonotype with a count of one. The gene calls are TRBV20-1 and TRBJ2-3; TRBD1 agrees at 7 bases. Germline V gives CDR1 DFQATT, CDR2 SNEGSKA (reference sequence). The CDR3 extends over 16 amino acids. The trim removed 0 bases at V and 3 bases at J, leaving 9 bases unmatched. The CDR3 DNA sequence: TGCAGTGCTAGAGATACAGGGGTTCTCGTTACAGATACGCAGTATTTT. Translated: CSARDTGVLVTDTQYF.

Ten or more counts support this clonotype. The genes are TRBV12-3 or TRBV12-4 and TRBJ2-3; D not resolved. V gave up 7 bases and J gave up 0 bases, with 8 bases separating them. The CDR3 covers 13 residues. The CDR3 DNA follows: TGTGCCAGCAAGGCGGCGAGCACAGATACGCAGTATTTT. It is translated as CASKAASTDTQYF.

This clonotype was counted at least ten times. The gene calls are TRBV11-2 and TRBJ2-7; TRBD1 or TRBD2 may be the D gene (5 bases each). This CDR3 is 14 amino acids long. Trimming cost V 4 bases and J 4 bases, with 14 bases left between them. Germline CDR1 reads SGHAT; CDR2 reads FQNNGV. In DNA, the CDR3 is TGTGCCAGCAGCTCAGTCCGGGACGGATACGAGCAGTACTTC. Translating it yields CASSSVRDGYEQYF.

This CDR3 is CASSGLAGNTDTQYF. The CDR3 DNA is TGTGCCAGCAGCGGACTAGCGGGCAACACAGATACGCAGTATTTT. The chain combines TRBV6-1 with TRBJ2-3, with TRBD2 matching over 11 bases. Germline V lookup: CDR1 MNHNS, CDR2 SASEGT. V was pared by 6 bases and J by 2 bases, with 4 bases of the junction left unmatched. This CDR3 comprises 15 residues.

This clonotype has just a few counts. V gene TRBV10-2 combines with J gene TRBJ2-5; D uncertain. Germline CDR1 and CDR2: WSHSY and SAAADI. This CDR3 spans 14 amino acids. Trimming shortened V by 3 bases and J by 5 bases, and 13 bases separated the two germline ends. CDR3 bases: TGCGCCAGCAGTGATCTTGGTGGATTCGAGACCCAGTACTTC. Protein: CASSDLGGFETQYF.

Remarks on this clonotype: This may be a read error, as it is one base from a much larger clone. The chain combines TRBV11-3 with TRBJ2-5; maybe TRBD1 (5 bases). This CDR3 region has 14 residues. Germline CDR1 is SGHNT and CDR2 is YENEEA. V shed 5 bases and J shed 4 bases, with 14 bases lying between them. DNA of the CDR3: TGTGCCAGCAGCACGCGGACATACGGAGAGACCCAGTACTTC. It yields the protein CASSTRTYGETQYF.

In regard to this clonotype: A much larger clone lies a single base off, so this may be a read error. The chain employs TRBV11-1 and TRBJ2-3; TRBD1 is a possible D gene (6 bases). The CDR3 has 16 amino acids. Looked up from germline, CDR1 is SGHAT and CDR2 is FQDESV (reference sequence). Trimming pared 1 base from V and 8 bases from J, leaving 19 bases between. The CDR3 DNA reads TGTGCCAGCAGCTTAGGAGGACAGAAGCTCCCAGGTACGCAGTATTTT. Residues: CASSLGGQKLPGTQYF.

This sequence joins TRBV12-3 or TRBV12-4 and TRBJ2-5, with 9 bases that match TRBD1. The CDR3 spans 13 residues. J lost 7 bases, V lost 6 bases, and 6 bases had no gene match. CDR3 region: CASRGTGTVTQYF. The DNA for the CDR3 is TGTGCCAGCAGGGGGACAGGGACGGTGACCCAGTACTTC.

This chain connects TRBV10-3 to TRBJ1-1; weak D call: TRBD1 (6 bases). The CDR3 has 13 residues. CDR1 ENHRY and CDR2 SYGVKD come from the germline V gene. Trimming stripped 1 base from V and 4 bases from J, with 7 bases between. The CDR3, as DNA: TGTGCCATCAGTGAGTTACAGGGCACTGAAGCTTTCTTT. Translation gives CAISELQGTEAFF.

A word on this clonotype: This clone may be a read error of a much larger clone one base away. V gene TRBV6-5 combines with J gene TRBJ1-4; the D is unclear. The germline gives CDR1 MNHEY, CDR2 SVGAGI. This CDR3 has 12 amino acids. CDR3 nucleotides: TGTGCCGGCAGTTACGGAGATGAAAAACTGTTTTTT. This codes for CAGSYGDEKLFF.

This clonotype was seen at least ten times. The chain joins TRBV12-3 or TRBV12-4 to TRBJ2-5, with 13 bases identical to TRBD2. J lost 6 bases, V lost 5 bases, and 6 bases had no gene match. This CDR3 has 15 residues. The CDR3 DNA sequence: TGTGCCAGCAGTACTGGACTAGCGGGGGTTCAGACCCAGTACTTC. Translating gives CASSTGLAGVQTQYF.

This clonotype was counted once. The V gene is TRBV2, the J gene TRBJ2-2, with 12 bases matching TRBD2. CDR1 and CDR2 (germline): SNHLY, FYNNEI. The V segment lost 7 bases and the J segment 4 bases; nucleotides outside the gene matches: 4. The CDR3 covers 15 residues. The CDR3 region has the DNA TGTGCCAGCACCCTGACTAGCGGGAGCACCGGGGAGCTGTTTTTT. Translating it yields CASTLTSGSTGELFF.

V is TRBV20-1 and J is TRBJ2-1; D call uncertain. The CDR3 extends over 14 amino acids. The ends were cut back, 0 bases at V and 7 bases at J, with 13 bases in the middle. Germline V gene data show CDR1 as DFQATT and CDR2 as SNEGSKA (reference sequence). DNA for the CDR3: TGCAGTGCTAGAGATATAACCCAGACTAATGAGCAGTTCTTC. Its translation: CSARDITQTNEQFF.

This CDR3 is CATSAVMGATDTQYF. CDR3 sequence (DNA): TGTGCCACCAGTGCCGTTATGGGGGCCACAGATACGCAGTATTTT. This chain links TRBV24-1 with TRBJ2-3, with D possibly matching TRBD1 (6 bases). The V end lost 5 bases, the J end lost 2 bases, and 13 bases lay between the germline ends. Germline values: CDR1 KGHDR, CDR2 SFDVKD. This CDR3 spans 15 amino acids.